The clone carrying this TCR beta chain has more than one count but fewer than ten. Its antigen remains unidentified. The sample is drawn from a study of CD8+CD57+ T cells in acquired aplastic anemia. Across the whole study: The study obtained an average of approximately 2.9 ug of DNA from sorted CD4+ and CD8+ cells. Points from the study as a whole: Patients had around 28 CD8+ CDR3 sequences in common with controls (the shared set).

CDR1 and CDR2 (germline): ENHRY, SYGVKD. The CDR3 covers 15 residues. The V end was cut by 0 bases, the J end by 4 bases, with 13 bases between. It was genomic DNA that served as the template for profiling TCR beta VDJ and CDR3. In TCRdb, the reads were re-called with MiXCR into one record per CDR3 protein. The sample holds approximately 99,000 distinct CDR3 sequences, 51% seen once. The chain employs TRBV10-3 and TRBJ2-7, with unresolved D. The origin of this receptor is a human donor in good health, serving as a control. Sequencing was done on a sample of sorted CD4+, CD8+, or CD8+CD57+ T cells (not recorded which) from PBMCs. The CDR3 loop reads CAISESAAYRYEQYF. DNA for the CDR3: TGTGCCATCAGTGAGTCTGCAGCCTACCGGTACGAGCAGTACTTC.